The TCR beta chain described here comes from a study of T cells in Graves' hyperthyroidism and ophthalmopathy. This clonotype was counted ten times or more. Its antigen is currently unknown. Study-wide findings and caveats: Blood also showed most of the thyroid clonotypes that were expanded above 0.001.

Template material for amplifying TCR beta CDR3 regions consisted of RNA transcripts. An initial round of RT-PCR targeting the TCR CDR3 relied on the HTBI primer set. A single record per CDR3 protein comes from TCRdb applying MiXCR to the multiplex PCR reads. The sample has 600,000 to 700,000 distinct CDR3 sequences, roughly 46% seen once. Per germline, CDR1 LNHDA and CDR2 SQIVND (reference sequence). Trimming pared 11 bases from V and 4 bases from J, leaving 9 bases between. The CDR3 is made up of 11 amino acids. The chain recombines TRBV19 with TRBJ1-3, with no clear D. The clonotype was recovered from an adult man with Graves' disease, either hyperthyroidism or ophthalmopathy (not recorded which). The sample was peripheral blood or thyroid tissue (not recorded which). CDR3 bases: TGTGCCGGCAGACTGGGAAACACCATATATTTT. Protein: CAGRLGNTIYF.